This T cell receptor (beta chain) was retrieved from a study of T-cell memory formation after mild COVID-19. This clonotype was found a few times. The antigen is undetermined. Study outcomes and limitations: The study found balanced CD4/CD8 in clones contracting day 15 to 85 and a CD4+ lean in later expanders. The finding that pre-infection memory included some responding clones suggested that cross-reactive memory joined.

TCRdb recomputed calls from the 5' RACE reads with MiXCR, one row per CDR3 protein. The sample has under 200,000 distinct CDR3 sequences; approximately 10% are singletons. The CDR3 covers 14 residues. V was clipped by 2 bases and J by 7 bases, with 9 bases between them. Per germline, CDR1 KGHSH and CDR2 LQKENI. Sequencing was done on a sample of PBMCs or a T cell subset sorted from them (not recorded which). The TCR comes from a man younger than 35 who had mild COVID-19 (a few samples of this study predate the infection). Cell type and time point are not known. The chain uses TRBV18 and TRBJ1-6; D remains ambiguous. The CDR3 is CASSPNARNSPLHF. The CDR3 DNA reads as TGTGCCAGCTCACCAAACGCAAGGAATTCACCCCTCCACTTT.